This TCR beta chain derives from a study of breast tumors, draining lymph nodes, adjacent tissues. TCRdb fed the multiplex PCR reads into MiXCR, producing one record per CDR3 protein. Here the sample spans under 150,000 distinct CDR3 sequences, approximately 20% being singletons. The study, taken as a whole, reports: Tumors had less TCR diversity than lymph nodes, more than nontumor tissue. The lymph node origin of tumor T cells was framed as consistent with a hypothesis, not demonstrated.

Per germline, CDR1 SGDLS and CDR2 YYNGEE. Termini included, the CDR3 measures 15 amino acids. Breast cancer patients provided tissue from their axillary draining lymph nodes. Note on this clonotype: Its matching antigen is unknown. This clone may be a read error of a much larger clone one base away. The limits of the CDR3 on the DNA are not certain, so only TCRdb's listed CDR3 is given.

The sequence derives from a female donor with breast cancer. Some clones in this sample may be carry-over from other donors' samples. Sequencing was carried out using axillary lymph node tissue. V and J are TRBV9 and TRBJ2-5; TRBD1 was called by the table and not checked on the DNA. The CDR3 here is CASSVGGGSKETQHF.